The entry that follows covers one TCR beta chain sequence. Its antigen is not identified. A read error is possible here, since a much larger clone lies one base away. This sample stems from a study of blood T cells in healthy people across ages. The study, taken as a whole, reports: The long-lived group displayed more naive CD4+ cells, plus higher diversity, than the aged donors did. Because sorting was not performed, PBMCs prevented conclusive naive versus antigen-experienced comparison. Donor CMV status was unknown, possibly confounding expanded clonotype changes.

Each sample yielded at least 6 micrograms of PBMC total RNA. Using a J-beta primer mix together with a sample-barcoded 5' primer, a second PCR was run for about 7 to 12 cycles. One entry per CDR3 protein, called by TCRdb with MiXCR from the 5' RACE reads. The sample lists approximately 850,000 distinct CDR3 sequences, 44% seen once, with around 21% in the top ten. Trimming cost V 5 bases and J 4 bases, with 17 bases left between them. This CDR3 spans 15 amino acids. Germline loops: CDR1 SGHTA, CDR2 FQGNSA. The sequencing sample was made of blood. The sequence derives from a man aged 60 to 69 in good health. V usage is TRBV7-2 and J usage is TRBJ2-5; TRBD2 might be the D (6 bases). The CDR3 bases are TGTGCCAGCAGCCCCCGGGCCGGGGGAATAGAGACCCAGTACTTC. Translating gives CASSPRAGGIETQYF.